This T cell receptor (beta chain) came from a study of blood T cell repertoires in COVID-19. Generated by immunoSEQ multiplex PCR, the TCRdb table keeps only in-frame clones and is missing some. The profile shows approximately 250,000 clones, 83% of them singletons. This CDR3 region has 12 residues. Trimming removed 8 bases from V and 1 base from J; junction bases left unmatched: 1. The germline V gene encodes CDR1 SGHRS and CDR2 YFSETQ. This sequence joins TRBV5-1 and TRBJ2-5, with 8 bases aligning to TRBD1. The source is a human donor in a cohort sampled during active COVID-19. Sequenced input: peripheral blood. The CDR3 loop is CASGQGQETQYF. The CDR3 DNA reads TGCGCCAGTGGACAGGGCCAAGAGACCCAGTACTTC. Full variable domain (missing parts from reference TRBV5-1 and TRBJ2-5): KAGVTQTPRYLIKTRGQQVTLSCSPISGHRSVSWYQQTPGQGLQFLFEYFSETQRNKGNFPGRFSGRQFSNSRSEMNVSTLELGDSALYLCASGQGQETQYFGPGTRLLVL.